This TCR beta chain was sequenced during a study of blood T cells in healthy people across ages. The V gene's germline CDR1 is MNHEY and CDR2 SVGAGI. The CDR3 is 15 residues long. Trimming cost V 7 bases and J 1 base, with 16 bases left between them. This clonotype appeared a few times. Its specificity is unknown. The authors ran a second PCR of roughly 6 to 12 cycles using a sample-barcoded 5' primer and a J-beta primer mix. Individual samples furnished no less than 2.5 million CDR3-containing paired-end reads apiece. MiXCR was run by TCRdb on the 5' RACE reads, yielding one entry per CDR3 protein. Of fewer than 2,000,000 distinct CDR3 sequences listed, 39% are singletons. Regarding the study as a whole: Getting older went along with TCR beta diversity per million T cells dropping roughly linearly.

This clonotype originated in a human donor in good health. The chain carries TRBV6-5 and TRBJ1-1; weak D call: TRBD1 (5 bases). Material: blood. The CDR3 here is CASTSEGTANTEAFF. DNA for the CDR3: TGTGCCAGCACCTCCGAGGGGACGGCGAACACTGAAGCTTTCTTT.